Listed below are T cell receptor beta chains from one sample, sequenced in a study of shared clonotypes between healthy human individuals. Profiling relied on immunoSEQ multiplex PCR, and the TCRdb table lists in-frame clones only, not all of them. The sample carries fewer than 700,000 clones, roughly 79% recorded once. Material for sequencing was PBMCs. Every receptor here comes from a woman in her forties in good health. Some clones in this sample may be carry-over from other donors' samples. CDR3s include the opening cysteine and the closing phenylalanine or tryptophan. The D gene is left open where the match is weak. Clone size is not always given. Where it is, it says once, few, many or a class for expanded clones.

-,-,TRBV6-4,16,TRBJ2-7,CASSDFRTSSSYEQYF,TGTGCCAGCAGTGACTTTAGGACGTCAAGCTCCTACGAGCAGTACTTC
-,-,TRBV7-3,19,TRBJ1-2,CASSLFDHTDRLANYGYTF,TGTGCCAGCAGCTTATTCGACCACACAGACAGGTTAGCTAACTATGGCTACACCTTC
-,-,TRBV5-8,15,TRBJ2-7,CASSLGVHPTYEQYF,TGTGCCAGCAGCTTGGGAGTACATCCTACCTACGAGCAGTACTTC
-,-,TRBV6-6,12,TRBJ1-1,CASSGGDTEAFF,TGTGCCAGCAGCGGGGGGGACACTGAAGCTTTCTTT
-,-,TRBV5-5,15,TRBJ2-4,CASSPYELAKNIQYF,TGTGCCAGCAGCCCTTACGAACTAGCCAAAAACATTCAGTACTTC
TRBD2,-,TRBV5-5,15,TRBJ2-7,CASSLGAGANYEQYF,TGTGCCAGCAGCTTGGGAGCGGGAGCCAACTACGAGCAGTACTTC
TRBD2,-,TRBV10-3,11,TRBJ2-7,CASAGGNEQYF,TGTGCCAGCGCGGGGGGGAACGAGCAGTACTTC
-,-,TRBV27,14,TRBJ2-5,CASRGPLGFMTQYF,TGTGCCAGCAGGGGACCCCTGGGGTTTATGACCCAGTACTTC
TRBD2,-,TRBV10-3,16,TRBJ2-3,CAISEVAGGGTDTQYF,TGTGCCATCAGTGAGGTGGCGGGAGGGGGCACAGATACGCAGTATTTT
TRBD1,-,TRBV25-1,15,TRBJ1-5,CASSEGQGAVQPQHF,TGTGCCAGCAGTGAAGGACAGGGGGCTGTACAGCCCCAGCATTTT
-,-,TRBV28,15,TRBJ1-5,CASSFEWGGGQPQHF,TGTGCCAGCAGTTTTGAGTGGGGAGGAGGACAGCCCCAGCATTTT
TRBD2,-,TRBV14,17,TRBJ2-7,CASSRGLAGVWLYEQYF,TGTGCCAGCAGCAGGGGACTAGCGGGAGTTTGGCTCTACGAGCAGTACTTC
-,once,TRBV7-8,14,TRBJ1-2,CASSLVIGTAGYTF,TGTGCCAGCAGCTTAGTAATAGGGACCGCCGGCTACACCTTC
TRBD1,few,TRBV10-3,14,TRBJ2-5,CAISESQGEETQYF,TGTGCCATCAGTGAGTCGCAGGGGGAAGAGACCCAGTACTTC
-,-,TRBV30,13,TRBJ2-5,CAWSVGRQETQYF,TGTGCCTGGAGTGTAGGCAGACAAGAGACCCAGTACTTC